The 14 T cell receptor beta chains in this list originate from one sample, sequenced in a study of OX40 agonist ivuxolimab in advanced cancers. Clones were read by immunoSEQ multiplex PCR, and TCRdb kept only the in-frame ones, dropping some. The data contain some 77,000 clones, more than 80% of them seen just once; the ten biggest clones take up approximately 4.8%. The sample consisted of CD4+ or CD8+ T cells sorted from blood, taken in a trial of the OX40 agonist ivuxolimab. The source is an adult with an advanced solid tumor such as melanoma, head and neck, liver or kidney cancer.

V gene TRBV7-9 combines with J gene TRBJ2-1; 9 bases are a match to TRBD2. The V segment lost 1 base and the J segment 6 bases; nucleotides outside the gene matches: 10. Germline V lookup: CDR1 SEHNR, CDR2 FQNEAQ (reference sequence). The CDR3 extends over 17 amino acids. For the CDR3, the DNA is TGTGCCAGCAGCTTAGGCGCGGGGGCTAGCGGGACCAATGAGCAGTTCTTC. Protein product: CASSLGAGASGTNEQFF.

This rearrangement joins TRBV18 to TRBJ2-1, with D possibly matching TRBD2 (7 bases). Germline V CDR1 and CDR2: KGHSH, LQKENI. V was trimmed by 1 base and J by 5 bases, leaving 9 bases between them. The CDR3 sequence is 14 residues long. In DNA form, the CDR3 reads TGTGCCAGCTCACCACACGGGGGGCACAATGAGCAGTTCTTC. It specifies CASSPHGGHNEQFF.

The rearrangement joins TRBV27 to TRBJ2-7; D gene unclear. V lost 7 bases and J 0 bases, leaving 10 bases between the germline ends. CDR1 is MNHEY, CDR2 SMNVEV, per germline (reference sequence). CDR3 length: 13 amino acids. As DNA, the CDR3 is TGTGCCAGCAAGCGAGGTCGCTCCTACGAGCAGTACTTC. It is translated as CASKRGRSYEQYF.

This clone was counted a single time. This chain joins TRBV15 and TRBJ1-2, with D tentatively TRBD1 (6 bases). V lost 2 bases to trimming and J lost 6 bases, with 10 bases between them. Germline assignment: CDR1 LNHNV and CDR2 YYDKDF (reference sequence). The CDR3 covers 13 residues. The CDR3 is CATSRLAGDGYTF. The CDR3 DNA reads as TGTGCCACCAGCAGACTGGCAGGGGATGGCTACACCTTC. The full variable domain, rest sourced from reference TRBV15 and TRBJ1-2, is DAMVIQNPRYQVTQFGKPVTLSCSQTLNHNVMYWYQQKSSQAPKLLFHYYDKDFNNEADTPDNFQSRRPNTSFCFLDIRSPGLGDTAMYLCATSRLAGDGYTFGSGTRLTVV.

The rearrangement joins TRBV7-9 to TRBJ2-1; 12 positions agree with TRBD2. The CDR3 is made up of 17 amino acids. After removal of 4 bases from V and 8 bases from J, the junction contained 12 bases not matched to a gene. From germline, CDR1 is SEHNR and CDR2 FQNEAQ (reference sequence). CDR3 residues: CASSSRLAGVGSDEQFF. The CDR3 DNA reads TGTGCCAGCAGCTCGAGACTAGCGGGAGTGGGGTCGGATGAGCAGTTCTTC.

This clone was found a few times. J is TRBJ1-2 and V is TRBV5-6, with D possibly TRBD1 on 5 matching bases. V lost 5 bases to trimming and J lost 10 bases, with 21 bases between them. Germline CDR1 SGHDT, CDR2 YYEEEE. The CDR3 contains 14 residues. CDR3 coding DNA: TGTGCCAGCAGACTCATTGGGGGATCCTTCATCTACACCTTC. This sequence encodes CASRLIGGSFIYTF.

The rearrangement links TRBV4-2 to TRBJ1-1, with D possibly matching TRBD1 (5 bases). The germline gives CDR1 LGHNA, CDR2 YNFKEQ. The CDR3 is made up of 15 amino acids. Trimming took 4 bases from V and 1 from J, leaving 13 bases between them. This CDR3 is CASSRGEVPNTEAFF. The CDR3 nucleotides read TGTGCCAGCAGCCGGGGCGAGGTCCCGAACACTGAAGCTTTCTTT.

The chain employs TRBV28 and TRBJ2-7; 11 bases line up with TRBD2. The junction had 16 bases not matched to a gene; V was cut back by 7 bases and J by 2 bases. CDR1 and CDR2 from the germline V gene are MDHEN and SYDVKM. The CDR3 runs to 18 residues. This CDR3 reads CASTLGGASGRPPYEQYF. The CDR3 DNA is TGTGCCAGCACCCTAGGGGGAGCTAGCGGGAGGCCTCCCTACGAGCAGTACTTC.

The chain recombines TRBV2 with TRBJ2-1; 7 positions agree with TRBD2. The V gene's germline CDR1 is SNHLY and CDR2 FYNNEI. The CDR3 length is 14 residues. The V gene end was trimmed by 5 bases and the J gene end by 10 bases; junction bases not matched to a gene: 11. The CDR3 DNA is TGTGCCAGCAGTAACCGGGACTACGCCATGGAGCAGTTCTTC. Translating gives CASSNRDYAMEQFF.

The chain employs TRBV6-5 and TRBJ1-2; perhaps TRBD1 as D (6 bases). Trimming pared 0 bases from V and 2 bases from J, leaving 10 bases between. The CDR3 has 15 residues. CDR1 MNHEY and CDR2 SVGAGI come from the germline V gene. CDR3 in DNA: TGTGCCAGCAGTTACTCCGGGGGGACAAACTATGGCTACACCTTC. Translation gives CASSYSGGTNYGYTF.

Only one count was recorded for this clone. The chain is built from TRBV5-1 and TRBJ2-7, with 11 bases fitting TRBD2. J was trimmed by 2 bases and V by 3 bases; bases with no gene match: 7. This CDR3 has 16 amino acids. Germline V gene data show CDR1 as SGHRS and CDR2 as YFSETQ. The CDR3 sequence is CASSSQLAGVAYEQYF. The CDR3 DNA reads TGCGCCAGCAGCTCCCAACTAGCGGGAGTTGCCTACGAGCAGTACTTC.

This chain uses TRBV2 with TRBJ2-2; 10 bases map to TRBD2. CDR3 size: 18 residues. The V gene's germline CDR1 is SNHLY and CDR2 FYNNEI. V gave up 5 bases and J gave up 1 base; unmatched junction bases: 10. CDR3 DNA sequence: TGTGCCAGCAGTCCTAGGGGGAGGACTAGCGGGAACACCGGGGAGCTGTTTTTT. The encoded protein is CASSPRGRTSGNTGELFF.

This clone appeared a single time. This chain connects TRBV5-1 to TRBJ2-7, with D perhaps matching TRBD1 (5 bases). V was trimmed by 1 base and J by 6 bases, leaving 11 bases between them. The germline CDR1 and CDR2 sequences are SGHRS and YFSETQ. The CDR3 is 13 residues long. This CDR3 is CASSLFRGGEQYF. The CDR3 bases are TGCGCCAGCAGCTTGTTTAGGGGTGGCGAGCAGTACTTC.

V usage is TRBV7-3 and J usage is TRBJ2-7; the D gene could be TRBD1 or TRBD2 (6 bases each). This CDR3 region has 14 residues. Germline V lookup: CDR1 SGHTA, CDR2 FQGTGA. The V gene lost 5 bases and the J gene lost 4 bases, with 15 bases spanning the gap. The CDR3 nucleotides are TGTGCCAGCAGCCCTAGGGGGGACGGTTACGAGCAGTACTTC. Its protein is CASSPRGDGYEQYF.